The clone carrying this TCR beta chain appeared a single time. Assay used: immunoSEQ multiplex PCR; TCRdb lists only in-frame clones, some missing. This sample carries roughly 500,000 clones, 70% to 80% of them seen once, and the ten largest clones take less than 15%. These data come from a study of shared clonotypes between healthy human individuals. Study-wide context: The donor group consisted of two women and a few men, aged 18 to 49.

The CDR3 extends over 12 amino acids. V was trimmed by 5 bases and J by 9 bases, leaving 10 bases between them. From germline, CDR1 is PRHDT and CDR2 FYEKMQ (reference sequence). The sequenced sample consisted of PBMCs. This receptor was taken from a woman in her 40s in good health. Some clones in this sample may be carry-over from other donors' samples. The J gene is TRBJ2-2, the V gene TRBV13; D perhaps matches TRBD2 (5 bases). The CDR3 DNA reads TGTGCCAGCAGCCCCCGGGATAGGGAGCTGTTTTTT. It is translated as CASSPRDRELFF. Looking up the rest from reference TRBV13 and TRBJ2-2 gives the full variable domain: AAGVIQSPRHLIKEKRETATLKCYPIPRHDTVYWYQQGPGQDPQFLISFYEKMQSDKGSIPDRFSAQQFSDYHSELNMSSLELGDSALYFCASSPRDRELFFGEGSRLTVL.